This T cell receptor beta chain appears in the sequencing data of a study of cytomegalovirus exposure and HLA in healthy donors. Study-wide results and caveats: A later analysis found that most CMV-associated TCR beta chains appeared HLA-restricted.

PCR primers comprised 60 Vbeta and 13 Jbeta primers. Libraries were prepared by immunoSEQ multiplex PCR; TCRdb keeps only in-frame clonotypes and omits some of them. The sample's table shows about 110,000 clones. A word on this clone: Its matching antigen is unknown.

The source is a young man in good health and CMV-seronegative. The sequenced sample was PBMCs.

The CDR3: CASRGNAEAFF. CDR3 DNA sequence: TGCGCCAGCAGGGGCAACGCTGAAGCTTTCTTT. The genes are TRBV5-1 and TRBJ1-1; D is unresolved. V was shortened by 5 bases and J by 6 bases, with 8 bases between the two germline ends. The CDR3 contains 11 residues. Germline V gives CDR1 SGHRS, CDR2 YFSETQ.